This T cell receptor beta chain appears in the sequencing data of a study of shared clonotypes between healthy human individuals. Germline V gene sequence: CDR1 SGHRS, CDR2 YFSETQ. Losses at the gene ends were 4 bases for V and 4 bases for J; bases not matched to a gene: 7. The CDR3 runs to 15 residues. Turning to this clone: Other nucleotide sequences in the sample specify the same CDR3.

Measured with immunoSEQ multiplex PCR; TCRdb has only the in-frame clones, and not every one. The sample holds 1,400,000 or so clones, just under 99% seen once. The chain links TRBV5-1 to TRBJ2-3, with 9 bases that match TRBD1. The receptor was isolated from a man aged 30-40 years in good health. Sequencing was carried out using naive CD4+ T cells sorted from blood. The subset: CD45RA+ positively selected. CDR3 DNA: TGCGCCAGCAGCCCTACAGGGGGCTCTTCAGATACGCAGTATTTT. As protein: CASSPTGGSSDTQYF.